This TCR beta chain was obtained from a study of regulatory T cells in long-lasting Graves disease. Whole-study findings and limits: Those with persistent disease had in common more public clonotypes (roughly 3,000) than new patients (more than 900). With persistent disease, TRBV28, TRBJ1-2 and TRBJ2-5 were the favored segments.

Arm-PCR with iRepertoire HTBI primers amplified the CDR3 regions for these TCR beta libraries. Using its own MiXCR run on the multiplex PCR reads, TCRdb lists one record per CDR3 protein. The sample contains 400,000 to 500,000 distinct CDR3 sequences, around 21% of which appear only once. There are 14 residues in the CDR3. Germline V CDR1 and CDR2: MNHEY, SVGEGT. The J segment lost 4 bases and the V segment lost 6 bases, leaving 5 bases of the junction unmatched. This clonotype was seen many times. Its target is unknown. Stated time point: persistent/refractory GD, antithyroid drugs over 5 years with positive TRAb. The TCR library was prepared using RNA isolated from PBMCs. The guidelines of the American Thyroid Association were the basis for diagnosing Graves' disease.

Sequencing used peripheral blood mononuclear cells (PBMCs), obtained when the disease was refractory, from a patient treated with antithyroid drugs. The source of this sequence is a female donor with Graves disease. This chain connects TRBV6-2 or TRBV6-3 to TRBJ2-5; 10 bases align to TRBD1. CDR3 coding DNA: TGTGCCAGCAGCGGAAGGGACAGGGGAGAGACCCAGTACTTC. The encoded protein is CASSGRDRGETQYF.